Described below is a single T cell receptor (beta chain) sequence and its context. Its antigen is unknown. The source of the sample is a study of T cell responses to AZD1222 COVID-19 vaccine. Broader study findings: Two doses of AZD1222 preceded a rise in Spike-specific TCR breadth and depth. Repertoire collection took place solely once the T cell response had peaked. Reportedly, nearly half the spike-specific TCRs target unmutated variant regions.

CDR1 and CDR2 from the germline V gene are MGHRA and YSYEKL. This CDR3 is 16 amino acids long. V lost 0 bases to trimming and J lost 5 bases, with 11 bases between them. Libraries were prepared by immunoSEQ multiplex PCR; TCRdb keeps only in-frame clonotypes and omits some of them. The table lists 80,000 to 95,000 clones, 90% of them singletons. Specimen: peripheral blood, collected 28 days after the second AZD1222 dose. This TCR came from an adult who received the AZD1222 COVID-19 vaccine. The rearrangement joins TRBV4-1 to TRBJ1-6; D remains unclear. The CDR3 DNA is TGCGCCAGCAGCCAAGAAGTGTCGAGGAATAATTCACCCCTCCACTTT. Its translation is CASSQEVSRNNSPLHF.